This TCR beta chain was sequenced for a study of cytomegalovirus exposure and HLA in healthy donors. A remark on this clone: Its antigen is not known.

The study ran its PCR with 60 Vbeta and 13 Jbeta primers. TCRdb's table, derived via immunoSEQ multiplex PCR, lists solely in-frame clones and lacks some. The table lists about 170,000 clones, 80% of them singletons. Regarding the study as a whole: TCR beta sequences numbering more than 15,000 were associated with HLA alleles at 0.05 false discovery rate in a later analysis. A reported reduction in N-insertions relative to the approximately 640-donor mean was seen in an Asian-associated ancestry cluster in a later analysis.

The sequenced sample consisted of PBMCs. This sequence was found in a man aged 30 to 39 in good health and CMV-seropositive.

DNA of the CDR3: TGCGCCAGCAGCCCAGTACCGGGACAGGCAGCGGGCTACACCTTC. Amino acid sequence: CASSPVPGQAAGYTF. The chain couples TRBV5-1 to TRBJ1-2; 8 bases align to TRBD1. The CDR3 consists of 15 residues. V lost 4 bases, J lost 8 bases, and 13 bases stayed unmatched. Germline CDR1 is SGHRS and CDR2 is YFSETQ.